This T cell receptor (beta chain) was captured in a study of CD8+ T cells in alopecia areata (dated by TCRdb to between 2017 and 2018). In terms of the full investigation: The treated patients, all with moderate-to-severe alopecia areata, were enrolled in an open-label pilot trial of oral tofacitinib given at 5 to 10 mg twice daily. High-throughput TCRbeta sequencing was used to examine T cell clonal expansion in alopecia areata in both the C3H/HeJ mouse model and human patients. Tofacitinib was given for 6 to 18 months, followed by 6 months of follow-up off drug to assess delayed response and recurrence. RNA was obtained with the PAXgene miRNA kit for fixed scalp, the miRNeasy kit for PBMCs, and the RNeasy kit for mouse skin. In treated patients, disease severity was measured using the SALT score, which gives the percentage of scalp surface area affected. Biopsies were taken from tofacitinib-treated patients at baseline and again at 4 and 24 weeks into treatment, and several of those patients also had a later scalp biopsy. On the human side, TCRbeta sequencing was run on scalp tissue and on sorted CD4+ and CD8+ peripheral blood T cells from healthy controls and from alopecia areata patients with either patchy or totalis/universalis disease. Scalp clonality was compared across normal scalp (n=4), patchy alopecia areata scalp (n=8), and alopecia totalis/universalis scalp (n=8). Amplification of TCRbeta CDR3 regions was done by immunoSEQ multiplex PCR using 35 Vbeta forward primers and 13 Jbeta reverse primers.

Paper-wide results and their limitations: Scalp TCR repertoire analysis is complicated because resident alphabeta T cells in normal human skin are also sequenced, whereas mouse skin is dominated by gammadelta T cells. Many expanded lesional clones were found to persist in scalp and blood during tofacitinib treatment, and relapse after treatment cessation may be partly explained by this persistence. Because the treated cohort was small and had just a single nonresponder, larger studies are needed to establish links between baseline CD8+ expansion and response. Shared TCR sequences between patients were less evident than in mice, which may be partly attributable to HLA diversity in the patient population. Tofacitinib significantly lowered scalp clonality and the number of expanded CD8+ clones among the top 100 scalp clones. Compared with normal scalp, lesional scalp, particularly in alopecia totalis/universalis, had higher clonality and more expanded CD8+ clones, which suggests antigenic drive.

As to this clone: The antigen this receptor binds is unknown. No base-level quality is on record; no much larger clone is a single base apart.

Trimming removed 1 base from V and 0 bases from J, leaving 12 bases between the germline ends. The CDR3, cysteine through phenylalanine, is 17 amino acids long. Only the CDR3 part of the read is kept: 51 bases, read in frame from the first base. CDR1 and CDR2, per the germline V gene, are SGHAT and FQNNGV. The label giving this sample's time point can be read as: 20 to 30 weeks on oral tofacitinib. The sample's treatment or condition label, in plain terms: oral pan-JAK inhibitor, 5-10 mg twice daily. Lesional scalp punch biopsies and peripheral blood were collected from alopecia areata patients. PBMCs were isolated by density centrifugation and stained for CD3, CD4 and CD8, after which CD4+ and CD8+ T cells were sorted on a FACSAria. The method was the immunoSEQ multiplex PCR assay. For TCR sequencing, RNA was extracted from every sample and reverse transcribed into cDNA to serve as template. First-strand cDNA was synthesized with SuperScript III using a 2:1 mix of oligo-dT and random hexamers. Amplification bias was assessed with a synthetic immune receptor repertoire, and residual bias was removed computationally. For the original study's pipeline: Raw reads were preprocessed to remove errors, and CDR3 was defined according to IMGT conventions as the region from the conserved cysteine to phenylalanine. To get clonality, Shannon entropy was normalized by log2 of the number of productive unique TCRs and the result was subtracted from 1. CD4 or CD8 identity of scalp clones was inferred by cross-referencing scalp TCRbeta sequences with sorted blood CD4 and CD8 repertoires. The clones in this table, taken by TCRdb from immuneACCESS, are in-frame only. Not every clone is retained; where verified, under half of the shortfall comes from an unresolved V gene, and the cause of the rest is unknown. The V and J calls and clone size were taken over from that table, and D and trimming were inferred from the DNA. Here the sample has over 150,000 clones; about 55% occur a single time. Jointly, the top ten make up roughly a tenth of the sample.

The chain is made from TRBV11-2 and TRBJ2-2, with the D gene too uncertain to name. The origin of this receptor is a human donor with alopecia areata. The sequencing used CD8+ T cells sorted from blood, collected at week 24, from a patient treated with tofacitinib. The CDR3 corresponds to CASSLVPLQANTGELFF. The sequenced DNA is TGTGCCAGCAGCTTAGTTCCTCTTCAGGCGAACACCGGGGAGCTGTTTTTT.